One and the same sample provided the 27 T cell receptor beta chains below, sequenced in a study of human T cells and chemical hapten exposure. Sample time point: patch test 1, 2 weeks after DPC sensitization. This sample's treatment: therapeutic diphenylcyclopropenone sensitization with weekly scalp DPC. Each CDR3 protein gets one entry after TCRdb re-called the RACE reads with MiXCR. The sample comprises just under 350,000 distinct CDR3 sequences, roughly 6.9% of which are singletons, and around 8.4% rests with the top ten. This specimen consisted of whole blood, obtained in connection with sensitization to the hapten diphenylcyclopropenone (DPC). The source is a woman between 18 and 29 years old with alopecia areata. Some clones in this sample may be carry-over from other donors' samples.

Ten or more counts support this clonotype. V and J are TRBV20-1 and TRBJ2-1; 8 nucleotides line up with TRBD2. Trimming at V came to 5 bases and at J to 5 bases, leaving 11 bases not matched to a gene. Germline V gene data show CDR1 as DFQATT and CDR2 as SNEGSKA (reference sequence). This CDR3 spans 15 amino acids. The CDR3 region is CSASGGAGRNNEQFF. Here the CDR3 DNA reads TGCAGTGCTTCCGGGGGGGCCGGTCGGAACAATGAGCAGTTCTTC.

This clonotype has a handful of counts. V gene TRBV4-2 combines with J gene TRBJ2-7, with a weak D call TRBD2 (6 bases). The CDR3 spans 16 residues. Germline V CDR1 and CDR2: LGHNA, YNFKEQ. V was pared by 3 bases and J by 2 bases, with 17 bases between. Written as DNA, the CDR3 is TGTGCCAGCAGCCATCCCTGGCGGGGCCCCCCCTACGAGCAGTACTTC. This codes for CASSHPWRGPPYEQYF.

This clonotype was seen a few times. The chain links TRBV7-8 to TRBJ1-6; no reliable D call. V was clipped by 6 bases and J by 0 bases, with 6 bases between them. The CDR3 consists of 14 residues. The germline V gene encodes CDR1 SGHVS and CDR2 FQNEAQ. DNA of the CDR3: TGTGCCAGCAGACAGAGCTCCTATAATTCACCCCTCCACTTT. Protein product: CASRQSSYNSPLHF.

This clonotype was observed a few times. The J gene is TRBJ2-3, the V gene TRBV6-5, with TRBD2 identical over 9 bases. This CDR3 spans 15 amino acids. CDR1 is MNHEY and CDR2 is SVGAGI in the germline V gene. The V and J ends lost 3 bases and 3 bases, in that order; junction bases with no gene match: 4. The CDR3 DNA follows: TGTGCCAGCAGTTATACGGGACTAGCAACAGATACGCAGTATTTT. Translating gives CASSYTGLATDTQYF.

There are many counts of this clonotype. The chain employs TRBV4-3 and TRBJ2-7; no clear D gene. The V end lost 5 bases, the J end lost 0 bases, and 8 bases lay between the germline ends. This CDR3 is 13 amino acids long. Germline V gene lookup returns CDR1 LGHNA and CDR2 YSLEER. CDR3 nucleotide sequence: TGCGCCAGCAGCGGCCGGAGCTCCTACGAGCAGTACTTC. Its translation: CASSGRSSYEQYF.

This clonotype came up a few times. The chain recombines TRBV3-1 with TRBJ1-5; D call uncertain. The V gene's germline CDR1 is LGHDT and CDR2 YNNKEL (reference sequence). The CDR3 is 13 residues long. V shed 0 bases and J shed 11 bases, with 11 bases lying between them. CDR3 in amino acids: CASSQDQGRAQHF. CDR3 DNA sequence: TGTGCCAGCAGCCAAGATCAAGGGCGTGCCCAGCATTTT.

The chain has TRBV27 and TRBJ2-7; no firm D call. The germline V gene encodes CDR1 MNHEY and CDR2 SMNVEV (reference sequence). This CDR3 is built from 13 residues. Trimming left V 5 bases short and J 6 bases short, with 14 bases between. CDR3 protein: CASSTFDGSEQYF. The CDR3 coding sequence is TGTGCCAGCAGTACCTTCGACGGATCCGAGCAGTACTTC.

This clonotype was counted a few times. The V gene is TRBV4-3, the J gene TRBJ2-3, with TRBD2 matching 13 bases. This CDR3 has 17 residues. CDR1 LGHNA and CDR2 YSLEER come from the germline V gene. J was trimmed by 3 bases and V by 4 bases; bases with no gene match: 7. The CDR3 coding sequence is TGCGCCAGCAGCCGTGAACTAGCGGGGGGGCCAACAGATACGCAGTATTTT. Encoded protein: CASSRELAGGPTDTQYF.

In this sample, this clonotype turned up a few times. The genes are TRBV4-1 and TRBJ2-1; D gene unclear. This CDR3 comprises 14 residues. V was pared by 0 bases and J by 6 bases, with 9 bases between. Germline V gene data show CDR1 as MGHRA and CDR2 as YSYEKL. The CDR3 nucleotides read TGCGCCAGCAGCCAAGATACAACAGCCAATGAGCAGTTCTTC. It is translated as CASSQDTTANEQFF.

This clonotype has only a few counts. The chain couples TRBV5-1 to TRBJ1-6, with D perhaps matching TRBD1 (6 bases). Per the germline V gene, CDR1 is SGHRS and CDR2 is YFSETQ. V was cut by 1 base and J by 7 bases, with 9 bases left in between. The CDR3 has 14 amino acids. The CDR3 loop reads CASSLQGTNSPLHF. The CDR3 DNA follows: TGCGCCAGCAGCTTGCAGGGGACAAATTCACCCCTCCACTTT.

This clonotype was recorded many times. V and J are TRBV7-6 and TRBJ1-1; the D is unclear. V was pared by 4 bases and J by 4 bases, with 13 bases between. The CDR3 spans 14 residues. Germline-derived CDR1 and CDR2 are SGHVS and FNYEAQ. CDR3 in DNA: TGTGCCAGCAGCTCCCATGTGCCGGGCACTGAAGCTTTCTTT. Protein product: CASSSHVPGTEAFF.

Only a few counts were recorded for this clonotype. The chain is built from TRBV7-9 and TRBJ1-5, with 7 positions matching TRBD1. V shed 1 base and J 5 bases; nucleotides not matched to a gene: 2. CDR3 length: 14 residues. Germline lookup yields CDR1 SEHNR and CDR2 FQNEAQ (reference sequence). CDR3: CASSLVQGYQPQHF. CDR3 nucleotides: TGTGCCAGCAGCTTAGTACAGGGGTATCAGCCCCAGCATTTT.

This clonotype has just a few counts. The rearrangement joins TRBV2 to TRBJ1-6; tentatively, D is TRBD1 (6 bases). With 2 bases removed from V and 9 bases from J, the gap between germline ends came to 14 bases. Looked up from germline, CDR1 is SNHLY and CDR2 is FYNNEI. The CDR3 runs 15 residues. The CDR3, as DNA: TGTGCCAGCAGTGAATTTCCAGGGGCGAGTTCACCCCTCCACTTT. Translation: CASSEFPGASSPLHF.

The chain uses TRBV12-3 or TRBV12-4 and TRBJ1-1; D gene unclear. The CDR3 totals 12 residues. Trimming removed 3 bases at V and 7 bases at J, with 9 bases between. CDR3 in DNA: TGTGCCAGCAGTTTCGGTAACGGTGAAGCTTTCTTT. It translates to CASSFGNGEAFF.

The chain links TRBV4-2 to TRBJ2-2, with 10 bases fitting TRBD2. The V segment lost 1 base and the J segment 5 bases; nucleotides outside the gene matches: 4. The germline V gene encodes CDR1 LGHNA and CDR2 YNFKEQ. The CDR3 has 16 amino acids. CDR3 DNA: TGTGCCAGCAGCCAAGGTTCACTAGCGGGGACCGGGGAGCTGTTTTTT. This codes for CASSQGSLAGTGELFF.

The chain links TRBV4-2 to TRBJ1-6, with 7 bases fitting TRBD1. The germline V gene has CDR1 LGHNA and CDR2 YNFKEQ. The CDR3 extends over 16 amino acids. The ends lost 0 bases at V and 6 bases at J; junction bases unmatched: 5. This CDR3 is CASSQDINRGNSPLHF. CDR3 DNA sequence: TGTGCCAGCAGCCAAGATATAAACAGGGGTAATTCACCCCTCCACTTT.

This chain links TRBV10-3 with TRBJ1-1; TRBD1 agrees at 8 bases. The V segment lost 4 bases and the J segment 1 base; nucleotides outside the gene matches: 5. CDR1 and CDR2 (germline): ENHRY, SYGVKD. The CDR3 runs 15 residues. The CDR3 sequence is CAISATDRENTEAFF. CDR3 nucleotides: TGTGCCATCAGTGCTACGGACAGGGAGAACACTGAAGCTTTCTTT.

The gene calls are TRBV4-2 and TRBJ2-7, with no clear D. V was trimmed by 1 base and J by 2 bases, leaving 9 bases between them. The CDR3 contains 14 residues. Germline V CDR1 and CDR2: LGHNA, YNFKEQ. The CDR3 loop reads CASSQVLQAYEQYF. The CDR3 region has the DNA TGTGCCAGCAGCCAAGTTCTCCAGGCCTACGAGCAGTACTTC.

This clonotype has a count of ten or more. The chain has TRBV6-2 or TRBV6-3 and TRBJ2-1; D call uncertain. Trimming took 2 bases from V and 8 from J, leaving 22 bases between them. The CDR3 runs to 17 residues. Germline CDR1 is MNHEY and CDR2 is SVGEGT. The CDR3 DNA reads TGTGCCAGCAGTTACCAAGGCGATTACAATCGTTGGGATGAGCAGTTCTTC. Translated, it gives CASSYQGDYNRWDEQFF.

Here the CDR3 reads CSARQAASYEQYF. As DNA, the CDR3 is TGCAGTGCTAGACAGGCAGCGTCCTACGAGCAGTACTTC. The chain is built from TRBV20-1 and TRBJ2-7; D gene uncertain. Between the trimmed V and J ends, which lost 2 bases and 1 base, there was a span of 9 bases. CDR3 size: 13 residues. Germline-derived CDR1 and CDR2 are DFQATT and SNEGSKA (reference sequence).

This clonotype was seen a few times. The chain combines TRBV6-2 or TRBV6-3 with TRBJ1-1, with D hard to call. Germline loops: CDR1 MNHEY, CDR2 SVGEGT. V was clipped by 0 bases and J by 0 bases, with 8 bases between them. The CDR3 sequence is 15 residues long. The CDR3 DNA reads as TGTGCCAGCAGTTACTCAAGAATTTTGAACACTGAAGCTTTCTTT. It codes for CASSYSRILNTEAFF.

This clonotype was observed many times. The V gene is TRBV12-5, the J gene TRBJ2-4; 10 nucleotides match TRBD2. CDR1 is LGHNT and CDR2 is FRNRAP in the germline V gene. The CDR3 extends over 18 amino acids. V lost 6 bases to trimming and J lost 0 bases; unmatched junction nucleotides: 11. CDR3 in DNA: TGTGCTAGTGGCCGCTCTAGCGGGGGAGATATAGCCAAAAACATTCAGTACTTC. This codes for CASGRSSGGDIAKNIQYF.

The chain combines TRBV5-1 with TRBJ2-2, with TRBD1 as a possible D gene (6 bases). The CDR3 length is 15 residues. Germline values: CDR1 SGHRS, CDR2 YFSETQ. Trimming removed 3 bases at V and 1 base at J, with 10 bases between. CDR3 nucleotide sequence: TGCGCCAGCAGCTCGGGGACACAGAACACCGGGGAGCTGTTTTTT. Its translation is CASSSGTQNTGELFF.

A remark on this clonotype: The conserved closing phenylalanine or tryptophan is absent in this CDR3, likely reflecting a read error. The CDR3 is CASSLRRGETQYL. CDR3 coding DNA: TGTGCCAGCAGCCTCAGGCGAGGAGAGACCCAGTACTTG. This chain connects TRBV7-3 to TRBJ2-5; D gene ambiguous. Trimming left V 5 bases short and J 4 bases short, with 11 bases between. Per germline, CDR1 SGHTA and CDR2 FQGTGA. The CDR3 extends over 13 amino acids.

This clonotype was recorded at least ten times. V gene TRBV6-2 or TRBV6-3 combines with J gene TRBJ1-1; D may be TRBD1 (6 bases). CDR3 length: 16 residues. Germline-derived CDR1 and CDR2 are MNHEY and SVGEGT. Trimming pared 0 bases from V and 0 bases from J, leaving 11 bases between. The CDR3, as DNA: TGTGCCAGCAGTTACTCGACGGACAGCTTGAACACTGAAGCTTTCTTT. The encoded protein is CASSYSTDSLNTEAFF.

The DNA for the CDR3 is TGCAGCGTTGAAGGGGAGCAGGGTTGGAACATTCAGTACTTC. Its protein product is CSVEGEQGWNIQYF. This chain connects TRBV29-1 to TRBJ2-4; the D call may be TRBD1 or TRBD2 (5 bases each). Germline V CDR1 and CDR2: SQVTM, ANQGSEA. The CDR3 contains 14 residues. Trimming shortened V by 1 base and J by 7 bases, and 14 bases separated the two germline ends.

J is TRBJ1-6 and V is TRBV7-2, with D perhaps matching TRBD1 (6 bases). V was cut by 6 bases and J by 7 bases, with 13 bases left in between. Germline CDR1 is SGHTA and CDR2 is FQGNSA. The CDR3 runs 14 residues. CDR3: CASRLGQYNSPLHF. CDR3 in DNA: TGTGCCAGCAGGCTTGGACAGTACAATTCACCCCTCCACTTT.